This T cell receptor beta chain was found in a study of OX40 agonist ivuxolimab in advanced cancers. Study at large: The patients received agonistic anti-OX40 (CD134) antibody ivuxolimab. Three patients, one with hepatocellular carcinoma and two with cutaneous melanoma, responded partially.

With autoimmune disease history or systemic immunosuppression, patients were excluded. Sequenced by immunoSEQ multiplex PCR; TCRdb stores in-frame clones only, minus some. Among tens of thousands of clones, around 86% were seen once, and the ten largest hold about 2.5%. CDR3 length: 12 residues. CDR1 is SGHTA, CDR2 FQGNSA, per germline. V was shortened by 1 base and J by 4 bases, with 2 bases between the two germline ends. The chain employs TRBV7-2 and TRBJ2-1; no clear D gene. The starting material was CD4+ or CD8+ T cells sorted from blood, obtained in a trial of the OX40 agonist ivuxolimab. The clonotype comes from an adult with an advanced solid tumor such as melanoma, head and neck, liver or kidney cancer. The chain's CDR3 is CASSLGYNEQFF. The CDR3 DNA is TGTGCCAGCAGCTTAGGGTACAATGAGCAGTTCTTC.